Sequencing of this TCR beta chain was carried out in a study of cytomegalovirus exposure and HLA in healthy donors (dated by TCRdb to the late 2010s). For context, the study as a whole: In an earlier analysis of around 540 of the donors, approximately 300 Gb of sequence data and 90 million to 120 million unique TCR beta sequences from 180 million or so T cells were reported. About 280 gigabases of sequencing data and around 90 million unique TCR sequences made up an early release that covered nearly 650 HLA-typed donors. Of the 300 to 500 genotyped donors, roughly 76% were placed in the genetic ancestry cluster associated with self-reported Caucasian donors. The study aimed to test whether signatures of past pathogen exposure could be identified by cataloging public T cell receptors. The study used immunosequencing to profile the T cell repertoires of several hundred subjects and linked those repertoires to cytomegalovirus serostatus. A separate validation cohort of roughly 120 different subjects was used in addition to the approximately 640-subject first cohort. To predict cytomegalovirus infection status, the study brought together high-throughput TCR immunosequencing, statistical association of individual TCRs with disease status, and machine learning. To study patterns of TCR occurrence, a later analysis re-analyzed previously published TCR beta repertoires from 600 to 750 donors and added high-resolution HLA genotyping. In the later analysis, no new phenotypic data were used to find candidate immune exposures; instead, reliance was placed on TCR beta sequences and their occurrence across donors. An earlier analysis of 587 of the donors used high-throughput TCR beta sequencing to judge whether each TCR beta V gene segment behaved as functional or pseudogenic. Donor age, sex, ethnicity and CMV serostatus were collected together with the repertoire data. In a later genetic analysis, genome-wide SNP genotypes for 398 of the 666 donors were used, and that subset was treated as a discovery cohort. Every discovery cohort repertoire had been produced on one sequencing platform. HLA typing covered class I and class II loci at four-digit resolution. Typing coverage varied by locus: roughly 620-640 donors for A, B, C, DRB1 and DQB1; around 560 for DQA1; around 570 for DPA1; roughly 470 for DPB1. Because of strong linkage in the cohort, 4 to 6 DR-DQ haplotypes were treated as single units for association and clustering. Among a few hundred genotyped donors of the cohort, an average of about 240,000 unique TCR beta nucleotide sequences were sequenced per donor, about a sixth of them non-productive. The paper's findings and limits, for the study overall: The presence/absence analyses assumed that sequencing depth was roughly uniform across donors, and that assumption may not be true. The classifier was reported to diagnose cytomegalovirus status with high specificity and sensitivity in both the original and validation cohorts. Linkage disequilibrium might explain the correlated functional status among segregating V segments, but an unknown experimental factor could not be excluded. In a later analysis, 16,951 TCR beta sequences were associated with specific HLA alleles at a false discovery rate of 0.05. In vitro tests confirmed that a few of the cytomegalovirus-associated TCR beta chains recognize cytomegalovirus antigens. While some public TCRs were present in many individuals, most TCR sequences turned up only very rarely across donors. Compared with equally common non-associated chains, HLA-associated TCR beta chains in a later analysis were more clonally expanded and had lower generation probabilities. Several of the top co-occurrence clusters appeared to be linked to parvovirus B19, influenza, CMV and Epstein-Barr virus, according to a later analysis. A later analysis found that TCR association rates varied across HLA loci, with DRB1 alleles showing the most associated TCRs and HLA-C alleles the fewest. A further reported finding was that TCR beta sequences accurately predicted the HLA-A and HLA-B alleles for most subjects in the first cohort. A cluster of highly shared sequence variants was judged likely to be a technical artifact of the sequencing pipeline. The cohort was sequenced for TCR beta chains only, and without alpha or paired-chain data the features that could be detected were limited. Immune exposure information for the cohort was limited to CMV serostatus. It was suggested by the authors that the approach could potentially be generalized to other disease states and immunological phenotypes. A later genetic analysis reported fewer N-insertions in productive TCRs among donors in an Asian-associated ancestry cluster than the roughly 700-donor mean. V-gene and J-gene trimming of TCR beta chains was associated with a missense DCLRE1C variant in a later genetic analysis, and the association was replicated in an independent cohort. The study listed approximately 160 TCR beta chains as associated with cytomegalovirus. Broadly in line with IMGT annotations, most TCR beta V segments showed up in productive rearrangements about 90% or about 30% of the time in an earlier analysis of roughly 590 of the donors. A later analysis found that most CMV-associated TCR beta chains appeared HLA-restricted, with HLA associations seemingly driven largely by CMV exposure. Because counts were too low, around 18 rarely observed V segments, including chromosome 9 orphons, were left out of the earlier analysis of approximately 580 of the donors. Assigning TCR associations to individual alleles was difficult when HLA alleles, especially DR and DQ, strongly co-occurred. Because the 87-base-pair reads could not distinguish some IMGT-functional V segments, including TRBV6-2 and TRBV6-3, those segments were excluded. Because HLA typing was unavailable for some donors at each locus, only the typed subset was used in association tests.

Libraries were constructed by the immunoSEQ multiplex PCR assay. The multiplex PCR relied on a mix of 60 forward primers for TCR Vbeta segments and 13 reverse primers for TCR Jbeta segments. A multiplex PCR assay on genomic DNA amplified the CDR3 region of rearranged TCR beta genes. On the Illumina HiSeq System, the amplified TCR beta libraries were sequenced as 87-base-pair reads. In the original analysis: Across the 700 or so repertoires, a later analysis counted roughly 77 million unique TCR beta chains, around 11 million of which were shared by at least two donors. To remove PCR and sequencing errors, raw reads were error-corrected and collapsed into unique sequences using a nearest-neighbor algorithm that merged closely related sequences. Alignment of CDR3 sequences to IMGT reference sequences was used to assign V, D and J gene segments. For a sequence to be retained, at least a six-nucleotide match to both a V gene segment and a J gene segment was required. A rearrangement was called productive if the CDR3 had no stop codons and remained in frame with V and J, and every other rearrangement was called non-productive. CDR3 was defined according to IMGT convention as the region running from the second conserved V-encoded cysteine to the conserved J-encoded phenylalanine. Sequences without an unambiguous match to a single V gene segment were excluded from the earlier analysis of about 630 of the donors. An earlier analysis of fewer than 650 of the donors classified V segments as functional when productive rearrangements were above 56.7% and as segregating when the standard deviation between donors was above 5%. A statistical classification framework was built for diagnosing cytomegalovirus status from the catalog of TCR beta chain sequences. In a later analysis, V and J genes were assigned by comparing TCR nucleotide sequences against IMGT/GENE-DB human TR gene sequences. Using the TCRdist pipeline, a later analysis assigned CDR3 sequences along with most-parsimonious VDJ recombination scenarios. In a later analysis, every TCR beta chain was defined by the combination of its CDR3 amino acid sequence and its V-gene family, and reads without a unique V-gene family were dropped. As a way to deal with suspected cross-contamination and a sequencing artifact, a later analysis dropped 500 to 700 nucleotide sequences that were highly shared and had low generation probability. In a later analysis, a clonal expansion index for each public chain was calculated from normalized within-repertoire ranks of inferred template counts. A later analysis computed generation probabilities with a VDJ recombination model fitted to out-of-frame rearrangements, and checked the results against IGoR. Hypergeometric tests were used in a later analysis to score TCR-TCR, TCR-HLA and TCR-CMV co-occurrence, with a repertoire-size bias correction applied to the TCR pairs. False discovery rates were estimated in a later analysis by permuting HLA or CMV assignments 20 times. In a later analysis, co-occurring TCRs were grouped with DBSCAN, and TCRdist sequence similarity was added when clustering was performed within HLA-allele-positive subsets. Co-occurrence clustering excluded repertoires with fewer than 30,000 or more than 120,000 public chains, plus five with anomalous nucleotide sharing. Held by TCRdb, this immuneACCESS table contains in-frame sequences only and omits some clones. Under half of the omission traces to an unresolved V gene where checked; the cause of the rest is unknown. The V and J calls and clone size were taken over from that table, and D and trimming were inferred from the DNA. In this sample the table shows some 150,000 clones, roughly 86% of which occur a single time. The biggest ten clones account for roughly 3.2% of the sample.

The CDR3 starts with the cysteine, ends with the phenylalanine, and has 16 residues. The entry retains the CDR3 DNA only, 48 bases that are in frame from base 1. Based on the germline V gene (reference sequence), the CDR1 and CDR2 sequences are MNHEY and SMNVEV. V was cut back by 7 bases and J by 4 bases, leaving a gap of 19 bases between them. The cohort was made up of roughly 670 healthy bone marrow donors. At the time of sampling, every cohort member was nominally healthy, though immune exposures that went unrecorded were likely present. The donor tested CMV seropositive, placing the donor among the roughly 300 seropositive members of the cohort. A peripheral blood sample was collected from each donor, and TCR beta sequencing was performed on peripheral blood mononuclear cells. Genomic DNA extraction from the blood cell samples was performed with the Qiagen DNeasy Blood Extraction Kit. As concerns this clone: Its antigen is currently not known. There are no base qualities to consult, and no much larger clone falls within one base.

This TCR came from a man aged 18 to 30 in good health and CMV-seropositive. The chain couples TRBV27 to TRBJ2-2; the D region possibly corresponds to TRBD2 (6 bases align). Sequenced sample: PBMCs. The DNA is as follows: TGTGCCAGCACCGGGGGAGGCCTCCTCTTCACCGGGGAGCTGTTTTTT. Its protein product is CASTGGGLLFTGELFF.